What follows are 26 T cell receptor beta chains derived from one specimen sequenced in a study of blood T cell repertoires in COVID-19. The assay was immunoSEQ multiplex PCR, and TCRdb's table has in-frame clones only and misses some. The table records about 210,000 clones, around 88% of them present only once. Sample: peripheral blood. Receptors originate from a man aged 45-65 years with active or convalescent COVID-19.

The V call is TRBV5-1, the J call TRBJ2-7, with 11 bases lining up with TRBD1. This CDR3 region has 15 residues. V lost 4 bases and J lost 4; bases outside the gene matches: 7. Looked up from germline, CDR1 is SGHRS and CDR2 is YFSETQ. CDR3 protein: CASSNTGTGGYEQYF. In nucleotides, the CDR3 is TGCGCCAGCAGCAACACCGGGACAGGGGGTTACGAGCAGTACTTC.

This chain links TRBV30 with TRBJ2-1; 12 bases map to TRBD1. Germline trimming cut 3 bases from V and 5 bases from J; bases unmatched to any gene: 5. CDR3 length: 15 amino acids. Germline assignment: CDR1 GTSNPN and CDR2 SVGIG (reference sequence). The CDR3 sequence: CAWSPGTGGHNEQFF. CDR3 sequence (DNA): TGTGCCTGGAGCCCCGGGACAGGGGGCCACAATGAGCAGTTCTTC.

The chain carries TRBV6-5 and TRBJ2-2; 11 bases agree with TRBD1. The CDR3 loop spans 15 amino acids. Germline V lookup: CDR1 MNHEY, CDR2 SVGAGI. Trimming removed 6 bases from V and 8 bases from J; junction bases left unmatched: 8. For the CDR3, the DNA is TGTGCCAGCAGGGCGGACAGGGGGCGGTCAGGGGAGCTGTTTTTT. Its translation is CASRADRGRSGELFF.

This rearrangement joins TRBV29-1 to TRBJ2-7; a possible D gene is TRBD1 (7 bases). Germline V gene lookup returns CDR1 SQVTM and CDR2 ANQGSEA. Trimming removed 5 bases at V and 7 bases at J, with 18 bases between. CDR3 size: 13 residues. The CDR3: CSVQDSSGGEQYF. DNA of the CDR3: TGCAGCGTTCAGGACTCCTCAGGGGGGGAGCAGTACTTC.

The chain couples TRBV3-1 (or the pseudogene TRBV3-2) to TRBJ2-7, with 9 bases lining up with TRBD2. The CDR3 is 15 residues long. The germline V gene encodes CDR1 LGHDT and CDR2 YNNKEL (reference sequence). V lost 2 bases, J lost 7 bases, and 9 bases stayed unmatched. The CDR3 DNA reads TGTGCCAGCAGCCAACTAGCGGGGCCCCTCTTTGAGCAGTACTTC. Protein: CASSQLAGPLFEQYF.

This clone was detected only a few times. The rearrangement joins TRBV12-3 or TRBV12-4 to TRBJ1-5; possible D gene TRBD1, 5 bases. Trimming cost V 7 bases and J 6 bases, with 10 bases left between them. The CDR3 consists of 12 residues. CDR3 in amino acids: CASTLGLQPQHF. The DNA for the CDR3 is TGTGCCAGCACCTTGGGACTTCAGCCCCAGCATTTT.

The CDR3 region is CASSYLSGGETDTQYF. The CDR3 DNA reads as TGTGCCAGCAGTTACCTTAGCGGGGGGGAGACAGATACGCAGTATTTT. The chain uses TRBV6-5 and TRBJ2-3; 11 bases match TRBD2. With V trimmed by 2 bases and J by 3 bases, 4 bases remained unmatched. The V gene's germline CDR1 is MNHEY and CDR2 SVGAGI. This CDR3 spans 16 amino acids.

This chain links TRBV4-1 with TRBJ1-2; D is undetermined. The CDR3 consists of 14 residues. Germline assignment: CDR1 MGHRA and CDR2 YSYEKL. V shed 0 bases and J shed 0 bases, with 5 bases lying between them. The DNA for the CDR3 is TGCGCCAGCAGCCAAGATTATTCTAACTATGGCTACACCTTC. Protein sequence: CASSQDYSNYGYTF.

CDR3 in amino acids: CASSVGGGWTDTQYF. The CDR3 region has the DNA TGTGCCAGCAGCGTAGGGGGAGGATGGACAGATACGCAGTATTTT. The V and J genes are TRBV9 and TRBJ2-3, with D possibly TRBD2 on 6 matching bases. CDR3 length: 15 residues. V was clipped by 0 bases and J by 3 bases, with 11 bases between them. Germline V gives CDR1 SGDLS, CDR2 YYNGEE.

The chain uses TRBV19 and TRBJ2-1; 14 bases line up with TRBD2. V trimming: 0 bases; J trimming: 7 bases; junction bases outside the gene matches: 8. CDR1 and CDR2 from the germline V gene are LNHDA and SQIVND (reference sequence). This CDR3 is 18 amino acids long. CDR3 protein: CASSIDGTSGGFRNEQFF. The CDR3 DNA sequence: TGTGCCAGTAGTATAGATGGGACTAGCGGGGGTTTTAGGAATGAGCAGTTCTTC. Full variable domain (remainder filled in from reference TRBV19 and TRBJ2-1): DGGITQSPKYLFRKEGQNVTLSCEQNLNHDAMYWYRQDPGQGLRLIYYSQIVNDFQKGDIAEGYSVSREKKESFPLTVTSAQKNPTAFYLCASSIDGTSGGFRNEQFFGPGTRLTVL.

This sequence joins TRBV9 and TRBJ2-3; D call uncertain. This CDR3 region has 14 residues. V was trimmed by 4 bases and J by 2 bases, leaving 11 bases between them. Germline CDR1 SGDLS, CDR2 YYNGEE. The CDR3 loop reads CASSLFRNTDTQYF. In DNA form, the CDR3 reads TGTGCCAGCAGCTTGTTCAGAAACACAGATACGCAGTATTTT.

CDR3 nucleotide sequence: TGTGCCAGCAGCCCGGGACAGTCCTATGGCTACACCTTC. It encodes CASSPGQSYGYTF. This chain links TRBV3-1 (or the pseudogene TRBV3-2) with TRBJ1-2, with 7 bases that match TRBD1. The V gene's germline CDR1 is LGHDT and CDR2 YNNKEL (reference sequence). V lost 4 bases, J lost 4 bases, and 3 bases stayed unmatched. The CDR3 loop spans 13 amino acids.

J is TRBJ1-2 and V is TRBV5-1, with TRBD1 matching 7 bases. Looked up from germline, CDR1 is SGHRS and CDR2 is YFSETQ. The V gene end was trimmed by 2 bases and the J gene end by 8 bases; junction bases not matched to a gene: 6. This CDR3 region has 13 residues. This chain's CDR3 is CASSLADRRGYTF. The CDR3 coding sequence is TGCGCCAGCAGCTTAGCGGACAGGCGGGGCTACACCTTC.

The J gene is TRBJ2-1, the V gene TRBV5-1, with TRBD2 matching over 8 bases. The V gene's germline CDR1 is SGHRS and CDR2 YFSETQ. There are 16 residues in the CDR3. Unmatched junction bases numbered 7, after V lost 0 bases and J lost 5 bases. The CDR3 nucleotides read TGCGCCAGCAGCTTGGACACACTAGCGGCTAACAATGAGCAGTTCTTC. Translation: CASSLDTLAANNEQFF.

The gene calls are TRBV4-2 and TRBJ2-1; D possibly corresponds to TRBD1 (6 bases). Germline V gene data show CDR1 as LGHNA and CDR2 as YNFKEQ. Trimming shortened V by 0 bases and J by 7 bases, and 13 bases separated the two germline ends. The CDR3 is 15 amino acids. The CDR3 sequence: CASSQEGARGNEQFF. CDR3 in DNA: TGTGCCAGCAGCCAAGAGGGTGCTAGGGGGAATGAGCAGTTCTTC.

The chain employs TRBV7-2 and TRBJ2-7; tentatively, D is TRBD1 (6 bases). From germline, CDR1 is SGHTA and CDR2 FQGNSA. The CDR3 sequence is 13 residues long. Trimming took off 4 bases at V and 4 bases at J, with 11 bases between the two ends. The CDR3 nucleotides are TGTGCCAGCAGCTCCCCCCAGGGGTACGAGCAGTACTTC. Protein: CASSSPQGYEQYF.

This clone occurred many times. The genes are TRBV14 and TRBJ1-2; 7 bases are a match to TRBD1. Germline CDR1 is SGHDN and CDR2 is FVKESK. V shed 0 bases, J shed 10 bases, and the junction held 11 bases outside the gene matches. The CDR3 runs to 15 residues. As DNA, the CDR3 is TGTGCCAGCAGCCAAGATCTTTGGGGCGAGGGGGCCTACACCTTC. This sequence encodes CASSQDLWGEGAYTF.

This chain uses TRBV28 with TRBJ1-2; 7 bases line up with TRBD1. Trimming took 6 bases from V and 4 from J; bases not matched to a gene: 14. The CDR3 runs to 16 residues. The germline V gene has CDR1 MDHEN and CDR2 SYDVKM. This CDR3 reads CASSSWGTVSVYGYTF. The CDR3 DNA reads as TGTGCCAGCAGCTCCTGGGGGACAGTATCTGTCTATGGCTACACCTTC.

J is TRBJ2-7 and V is TRBV19; 8 bases are a match to TRBD2. CDR3 length equals 17 residues. Unmatched junction bases numbered 13, after V lost 6 bases and J lost 0 bases. Germline V CDR1 and CDR2: LNHDA, SQIVND (reference sequence). The CDR3 DNA reads TGTGCCAGTAGCCGCGGGGCGGCGGGAGGAAACTCCTACGAGCAGTACTTC. Protein sequence: CASSRGAAGGNSYEQYF.

The rearrangement links TRBV7-8 to TRBJ2-1, with 9 bases matching TRBD1. Trimming took 5 bases from V and 4 from J; bases not matched to a gene: 9. Germline CDR1 reads SGHVS; CDR2 reads FQNEAQ. The CDR3 contains 16 residues. CDR3 sequence (DNA): TGTGCCAGCAGCCAAGTAGGGACAGGGCGTTACAATGAGCAGTTCTTC. Its protein product is CASSQVGTGRYNEQFF.

The chain recombines TRBV6-5 with TRBJ2-1; TRBD1 matches 10 bases. Germline CDR1 MNHEY, CDR2 SVGAGI. V lost 6 bases, J lost 8 bases, and 10 bases stayed unmatched. The CDR3 totals 15 residues. CDR3 protein: CASRIMRGQGHEQFF. DNA for the CDR3: TGTGCCAGCAGAATCATGAGGGGACAGGGGCATGAGCAGTTCTTC.

The rearrangement joins TRBV2 to TRBJ1-1, with a weak D call TRBD1 (5 bases). This CDR3 spans 17 amino acids. Germline CDR1 and CDR2: SNHLY and FYNNEI. Trimming removed 5 bases at V and 0 bases at J, with 19 bases between. The CDR3 bases are TGTGCCAGCAGTTCCCTAAGGGGTGTGGGGATGAACACTGAAGCTTTCTTT. Amino acid sequence: CASSSLRGVGMNTEAFF.

The rearrangement joins TRBV5-4 to TRBJ2-7; 9 nucleotides align to TRBD1. The CDR3 spans 14 residues. Trimming cost V 4 bases and J 2 bases; bases outside gene matches: 4. The germline CDR1 and CDR2 sequences are SGHNT and YYREEE (reference sequence). CDR3 in DNA: TGTGCCAGCAGCCGACAGGGGGTCACCTACGAGCAGTACTTC. It codes for CASSRQGVTYEQYF.

This clone was recorded once. This chain joins TRBV10-3 and TRBJ2-3; TRBD2 matches at 11 bases. Germline V gives CDR1 ENHRY, CDR2 SYGVKD. V shed 1 base and J 8 bases; nucleotides not matched to a gene: 8. The CDR3 has 16 amino acids. The CDR3 loop reads CAISEWGSGGAGTQYF. DNA of the CDR3: TGTGCCATCAGTGAGTGGGGTAGCGGGGGGGCCGGTACGCAGTATTTT.

This chain joins TRBV30 and TRBJ1-5; no definite D call. This CDR3 has 15 amino acids. The germline gives CDR1 GTSNPN, CDR2 SVGIG (reference sequence). The V end was cut by 0 bases, the J end by 2 bases, with 11 bases between. CDR3 loop: CAWSVGGSGNQPQHF. CDR3 DNA sequence: TGTGCCTGGAGTGTAGGAGGCTCAGGCAATCAGCCCCAGCATTTT.

The gene calls are TRBV5-4 and TRBJ2-3; 7 positions agree with TRBD2. This CDR3 has 19 residues. The germline CDR1 and CDR2 sequences are SGHNT and YYREEE (reference sequence). V lost 0 bases to trimming and J lost 0 bases; unmatched junction nucleotides: 13. CDR3 coding DNA: TGTGCCAGCAGCTTGGGGCTAGCGGAAACGTTAAAAAGCACAGATACGCAGTATTTT. Protein sequence: CASSLGLAETLKSTDTQYF.